This T cell receptor (beta chain) was sequenced during a study of naive and memory T cell subsets (dated by TCRdb to about 2017). As for the study more broadly: In the figure summarizing the skin biopsy and whole blood samples, approximately ten blood donors, 7 tuberculin skin test biopsies and 3 saline control biopsies were reported. PCR2 was typically run as a SYBR Green qPCR and stopped at a set threshold, although low-input samples could use end-point PCR of around 6 cycles instead. Summary of the overall study and its limitations: The potential sensitivity of the RNA-based method to TCR transcript changes with T cell activation and differentiation was acknowledged.

The V end loses 4 bases and the J end loses 5 bases, and a stretch of 11 bases separates them. The CDR3 covers 12 residues, taking in both the cysteine and the phenylalanine. The retained sequence is limited to the CDR3, 36 bases, with the frame set at the first base. CDR1 SQVTM and CDR2 ANQGSEA were looked up in the germline V gene. Library preparation employed 5' RACE. TCR RNA was reverse transcribed with SuperScript IV using alpha and beta constant region primers for the blood and skin samples. The ligated cDNA was amplified by four rounds of PCR, in which nested alpha and beta constant region primers were used together with the SP2 primer. An oligonucleotide carrying the Illumina SP2 primer and a UMI was ligated to the 3' end of the cDNA by means of T4 RNA ligase 1. To prevent hairpin formation, the 12-nucleotide UMI was made up of two random hexamers with an eight-base spacer between them. From the second PCR onward, TCR alpha and beta chain libraries were processed separately and dual indexed for multiplexing. After pooling, the indexed libraries were analyzed by capillary electrophoresis and sequenced on either an Illumina MiSeq or NextSeq. PhiX DNA at about 5-8% was spiked into libraries to increase base diversity and improve cluster recognition. The study's own analysis went as follows. UMIs were extracted from read 2 by Demultiplexor and combined with the TCR sequence from read 1, and reads were split according to sample indices. V and J genes and V-J junctions were identified by Decombinator, and each TCR was assigned a five-part identifier that included V and J deletions. Collapsinator used UMIs to correct sequencing errors and PCR amplification heterogeneity, yielding UMI-based abundance per TCR. CDR3Translator converted identifiers to nucleotide sequence, translated to amino acids, and extracted CDR3 regions using terminal motifs. Error-corrected alpha and beta TCR counts from blood and skin were compared after normalization to input RNA amount. TCRdb handled the public reads itself, with Q25 trimming in fastp and clone calling in MiXCR, and kept productive beta chains. Rows with one shared CDR3 protein collapse into an entry with the most common genes and DNA. TCRdb's processing, not the authors' own work, is the source of the V and J calls. Here the sample has roughly 26,000 distinct CDR3 sequences; 20% to 25% occur a single time. Around 1.8% of the sample is in the top ten clones.

This clonotype has only a few counts. Its antigen is not yet known. The input lacks base qualities; no much larger clone sits a single base away. For whole blood analysis, approximately 2.5 ml of peripheral blood was collected from healthy adult volunteers into Tempus tubes, and RNA was extracted following the manufacturer's instructions. Using 3' ligation of a UMI-containing oligonucleotide to TCR cDNA, the study laid out a robust and sensitive protocol to amplify, sequence and analyze TCRs. Total RNA was used without cell sorting and was treated with RQ1 DNase before reverse transcription, with a target input of 1 to 1000 ng. To check how robust the pipeline was in samples where T cells make up a minority population, libraries were built from skin biopsies and whole blood.

The receptor chain draws on TRBV29-1 and TRBJ2-5; possibly the D gene is TRBD1, per 6 matching bases. This receptor was taken from a female donor in good health. The bases read TGCAGCGTTGCAGGGGCGGATGAGACCCAGTACTTC. It codes for CSVAGADETQYF.